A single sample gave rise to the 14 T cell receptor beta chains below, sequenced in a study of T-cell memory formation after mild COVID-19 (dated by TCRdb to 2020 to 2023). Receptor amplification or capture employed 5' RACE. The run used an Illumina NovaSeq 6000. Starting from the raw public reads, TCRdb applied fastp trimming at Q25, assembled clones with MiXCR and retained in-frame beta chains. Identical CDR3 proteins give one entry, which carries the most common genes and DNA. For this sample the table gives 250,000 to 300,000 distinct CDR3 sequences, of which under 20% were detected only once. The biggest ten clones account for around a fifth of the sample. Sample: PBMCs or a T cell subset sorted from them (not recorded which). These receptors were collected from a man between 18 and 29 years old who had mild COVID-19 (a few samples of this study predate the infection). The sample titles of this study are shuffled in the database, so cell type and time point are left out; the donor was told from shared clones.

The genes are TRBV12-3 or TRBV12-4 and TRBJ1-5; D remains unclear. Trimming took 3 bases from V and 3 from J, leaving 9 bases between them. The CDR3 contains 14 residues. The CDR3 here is CASSLRRNNQPQHF. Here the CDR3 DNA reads TGTGCCAGCAGTTTGAGACGGAACAATCAGCCCCAGCATTTT.

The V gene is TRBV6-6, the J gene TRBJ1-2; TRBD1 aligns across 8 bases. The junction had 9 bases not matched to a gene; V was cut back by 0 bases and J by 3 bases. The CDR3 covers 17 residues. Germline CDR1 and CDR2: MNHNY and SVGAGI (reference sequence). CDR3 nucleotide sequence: TGTGCCAGCAGTTACTCGCTCGGCGGACAGGGTGACTATGGCTACACCTTC. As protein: CASSYSLGGQGDYGYTF.

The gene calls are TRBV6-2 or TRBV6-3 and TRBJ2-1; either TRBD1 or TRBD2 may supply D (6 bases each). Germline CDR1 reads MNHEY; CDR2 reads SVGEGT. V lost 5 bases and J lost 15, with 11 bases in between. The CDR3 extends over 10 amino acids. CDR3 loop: CASSRGGLFF. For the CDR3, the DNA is TGTGCCAGCAGTCGAGGGGGACTGTTCTTC.

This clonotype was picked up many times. CDR3 in amino acids: CASSAGTSITDTQYF. The CDR3 region has the DNA TGTGCCAGCAGCGCCGGGACTAGTATCACAGATACGCAGTATTTT. This chain uses TRBV7-9 with TRBJ2-3; 8 bases agree with TRBD2. The CDR3 has 15 amino acids. From germline, CDR1 is SEHNR and CDR2 FQNEAQ (reference sequence). J was trimmed by 2 bases and V by 5 bases; bases with no gene match: 6.

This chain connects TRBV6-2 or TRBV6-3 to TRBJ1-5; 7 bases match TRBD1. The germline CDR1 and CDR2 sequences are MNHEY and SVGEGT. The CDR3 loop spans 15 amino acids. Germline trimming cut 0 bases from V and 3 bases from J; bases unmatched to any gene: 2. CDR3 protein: CASSYSGTVNQPQHF. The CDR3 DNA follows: TGTGCCAGCAGTTACTCCGGGACAGTCAATCAGCCCCAGCATTTT.

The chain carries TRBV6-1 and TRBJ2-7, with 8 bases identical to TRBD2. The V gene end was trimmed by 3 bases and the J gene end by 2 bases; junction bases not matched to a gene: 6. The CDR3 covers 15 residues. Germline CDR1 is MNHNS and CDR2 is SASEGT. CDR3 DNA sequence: TGTGCCAGCAGTGATCCGGGACTAGGGGCCTACGAGCAGTACTTC. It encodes CASSDPGLGAYEQYF.

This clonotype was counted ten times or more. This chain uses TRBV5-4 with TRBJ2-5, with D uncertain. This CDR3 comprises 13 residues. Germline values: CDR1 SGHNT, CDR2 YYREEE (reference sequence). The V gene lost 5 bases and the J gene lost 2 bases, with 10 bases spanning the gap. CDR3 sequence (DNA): TGTGCCAGCAGGTCGTGGTCACAAGAGACCCAGTACTTC. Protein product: CASRSWSQETQYF.

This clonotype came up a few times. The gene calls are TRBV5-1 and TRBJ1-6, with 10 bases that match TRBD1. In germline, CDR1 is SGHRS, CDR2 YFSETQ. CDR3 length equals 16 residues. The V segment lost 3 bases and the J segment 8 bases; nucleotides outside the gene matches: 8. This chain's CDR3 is CASSSGQGEYYSPLHF. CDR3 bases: TGCGCCAGCAGCTCAGGACAGGGGGAATATTATTCACCCCTCCACTTT.

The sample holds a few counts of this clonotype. The CDR3 region is CASSVRTSGANEQFF. The CDR3 DNA reads as TGTGCCAGCAGTGTCCGGACTAGCGGGGCAAATGAGCAGTTCTTC. J is TRBJ2-1 and V is TRBV12-3 or TRBV12-4, with 12 bases that match TRBD2. V was pared by 5 bases and J by 7 bases, with 6 bases of the junction left unmatched. The CDR3 extends over 15 amino acids.

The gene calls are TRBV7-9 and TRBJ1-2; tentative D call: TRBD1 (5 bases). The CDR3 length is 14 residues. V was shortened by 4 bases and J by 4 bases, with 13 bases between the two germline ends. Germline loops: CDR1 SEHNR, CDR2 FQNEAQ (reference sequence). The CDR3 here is CASSSGDLGYGYTF. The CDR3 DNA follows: TGTGCCAGCAGCTCTGGGGACCTGGGCTATGGCTACACCTTC.

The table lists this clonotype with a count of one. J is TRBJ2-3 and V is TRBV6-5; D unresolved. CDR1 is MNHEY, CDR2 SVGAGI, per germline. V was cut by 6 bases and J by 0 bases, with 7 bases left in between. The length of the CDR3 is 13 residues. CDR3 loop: CASRGISTDTQYF. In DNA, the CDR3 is TGTGCCAGCAGGGGCATCAGCACAGATACGCAGTATTTT.

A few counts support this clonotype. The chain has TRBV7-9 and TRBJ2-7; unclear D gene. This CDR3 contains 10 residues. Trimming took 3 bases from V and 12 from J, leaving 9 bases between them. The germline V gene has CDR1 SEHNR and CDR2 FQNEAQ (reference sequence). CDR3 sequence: CASSLTLLYF. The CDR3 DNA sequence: TGTGCCAGCAGCTTGACACTGCTGTACTTC. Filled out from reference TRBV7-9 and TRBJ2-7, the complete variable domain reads DTGVSQNPRHKITKRGQNVTFRCDPISEHNRLYWYRQTLGQGPEFLTYFQNEAQLEKSRLLSDRFSAERPKGSFSTLEIQRTEQGDSAMYLCASSLTLLYFGPGTRLTVT.

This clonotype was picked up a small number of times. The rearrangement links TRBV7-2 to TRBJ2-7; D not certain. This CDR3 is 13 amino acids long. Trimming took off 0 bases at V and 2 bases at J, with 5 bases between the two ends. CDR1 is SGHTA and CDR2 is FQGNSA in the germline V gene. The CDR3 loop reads CASSLANAYEQYF. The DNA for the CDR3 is TGTGCCAGCAGCTTAGCTAACGCCTACGAGCAGTACTTC.

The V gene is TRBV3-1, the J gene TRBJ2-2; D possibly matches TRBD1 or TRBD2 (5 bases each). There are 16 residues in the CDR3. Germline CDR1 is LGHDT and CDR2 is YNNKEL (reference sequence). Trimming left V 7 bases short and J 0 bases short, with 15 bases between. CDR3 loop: CASTTTGTANTGELFF. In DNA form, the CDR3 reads TGTGCCAGCACGACAACGGGGACCGCGAACACCGGGGAGCTGTTTTTT.